The 15 T cell receptor beta chains presented below share a single source sample, sequenced in a study of blood T cell repertoires in COVID-19. This table comes from immunoSEQ multiplex PCR, and its TCRdb copy is limited to in-frame clones, with some not included. The repertoire holds 150,000 to 200,000 clones, with roughly 89% as singletons. The sample was PBMCs or T cells enriched from blood (not recorded which). The receptors derive from a woman in her twenties or thirties who had been exposed to COVID-19.

The chain joins TRBV13 to TRBJ1-2; D ambiguous. The CDR3 is 16 amino acids. Between the trimmed V and J ends, which lost 0 bases and 6 bases, there was a span of 17 bases. The germline V gene has CDR1 PRHDT and CDR2 FYEKMQ (reference sequence). The CDR3 DNA reads as TGTGCCAGCAGCTTAGGGTACTCTTTACTCTCCCATGGCTACACCTTC. Translating it yields CASSLGYSLLSHGYTF.

The gene calls are TRBV6-5 and TRBJ2-7; weak D call: TRBD1 (6 bases). This CDR3 contains 13 residues. The germline V gene encodes CDR1 MNHEY and CDR2 SVGAGI. Trimming pared 7 bases from V and 2 bases from J, leaving 12 bases between. The CDR3 sequence: CASTRTETYEQYF. In nucleotides, the CDR3 is TGTGCCAGCACCAGGACAGAGACCTACGAGCAGTACTTC.

In this sample, this clone turned up once. The CDR3 is CASSPPGRNSPLHF. The CDR3 coding sequence is TGTGCCAGCAGCCCACCGGGGAGAAATTCACCCCTCCACTTT. The chain couples TRBV7-8 to TRBJ1-6; D gene uncertain. The CDR3 length is 14 residues. CDR1 is SGHVS, CDR2 FQNEAQ, per germline. Trimming pared 5 bases from V and 7 bases from J, leaving 12 bases between.

Only one count was recorded for this clone. The rearrangement links TRBV5-1 to TRBJ2-1; 12 bases align to TRBD2. CDR3 size: 16 residues. V trimming: 1 base; J trimming: 5 bases; junction bases outside the gene matches: 4. Germline V gives CDR1 SGHRS, CDR2 YFSETQ. CDR3 sequence: CASSLKLAGGDNEQFF. The CDR3 coding sequence is TGCGCCAGCAGCTTGAAACTAGCGGGGGGAGACAATGAGCAGTTCTTC. The whole variable domain, filled in from reference TRBV5-1 and TRBJ2-1, reads KAGVTQTPRYLIKTRGQQVTLSCSPISGHRSVSWYQQTPGQGLQFLFEYFSETQRNKGNFPGRFSGRQFSNSRSEMNVSTLELGDSALYLCASSLKLAGGDNEQFFGPGTRLTVL.

The chain combines TRBV27 with TRBJ1-1; D perhaps matches TRBD1 (5 bases). V dropped 6 bases and J dropped 4 bases, with 21 bases sitting between them. This CDR3 is 16 amino acids long. CDR1 is MNHEY and CDR2 is SMNVEV in the germline V gene (reference sequence). CDR3 nucleotide sequence: TGTGCCAGCAGCCACAATAGGGGCAGGGTGAGCACTGAAGCTTTCTTT. It encodes CASSHNRGRVSTEAFF.

CDR3 loop: CATKQGLSTEAFF. CDR3 DNA sequence: TGTGCCACAAAACAGGGGTTAAGCACTGAAGCTTTCTTT. V gene TRBV6-5 combines with J gene TRBJ1-1; 7 bases map to TRBD1. This CDR3 comprises 13 residues. V lost 10 bases and J lost 4; bases outside the gene matches: 9. Germline V gene sequence: CDR1 MNHEY, CDR2 SVGAGI.

The rearrangement links TRBV6-5 to TRBJ1-2; no definite D call. This CDR3 is built from 14 residues. The germline V gene encodes CDR1 MNHEY and CDR2 SVGAGI. Trimming cost V 2 bases and J 4 bases, with 11 bases left between them. DNA for the CDR3: TGTGCCAGCAGTTACGGGAGGTTTGGCTATGGCTACACCTTC. It codes for CASSYGRFGYGYTF.

CDR3 amino acids: CASMVGTYNEQFF. The CDR3 DNA reads as TGTGCCAGTATGGTCGGGACCTACAATGAGCAGTTCTTC. V and J are TRBV19 and TRBJ2-1; D is perhaps TRBD2 (5 bases). This CDR3 is 13 amino acids long. V lost 7 bases to trimming and J lost 2 bases, with 9 bases between them. Germline assignment: CDR1 LNHDA and CDR2 SQIVND (reference sequence).

The genes are TRBV10-2 and TRBJ1-2, with TRBD1 identical over 8 bases. V lost 0 bases and J lost 3; bases outside the gene matches: 3. This CDR3 is built from 15 residues. Germline values: CDR1 WSHSY, CDR2 SAAADI. The CDR3 bases are TGCGCCAGCAGTGAGTCGACAGGGGCCGACTATGGCTACACCTTC. It codes for CASSESTGADYGYTF.

The CDR3: CASSLRGYEQYF. CDR3 nucleotides: TGTGCCAGCAGCTTGAGAGGATACGAGCAGTACTTC. The chain uses TRBV5-6 and TRBJ2-7, with D hard to call. The CDR3 runs to 12 residues. V lost 1 base, J lost 4 bases, and 6 bases lay in between. Germline values: CDR1 SGHDT, CDR2 YYEEEE.

The chain is built from TRBV12-5 and TRBJ1-3; D gene unclear. This CDR3 is built from 18 residues. Trimming pared 1 base from V and 0 bases from J, leaving 16 bases between. CDR1 LGHNT and CDR2 FRNRAP come from the germline V gene. CDR3 DNA sequence: TGTGCTAGTGGTTTGGACTACACCCAACTCTTCTCTGGAAACACCATATATTTT. It specifies CASGLDYTQLFSGNTIYF.

The V call is TRBV7-2, the J call TRBJ2-7; D gene ambiguous. Trimming removed 5 bases from V and 2 bases from J, with 13 bases in between. Germline-derived CDR1 and CDR2 are SGHTA and FQGNSA. The CDR3 is 14 amino acids. The CDR3: CASSPLAEAYEQYF. The CDR3 DNA follows: TGTGCCAGCAGCCCGCTCGCGGAAGCCTACGAGCAGTACTTC. The complete variable domain, with remaining parts taken from reference TRBV7-2 and TRBJ2-7, reads GAGVSQSPSNKVTEKGKDVELRCDPISGHTALYWYRQSLGQGLEFLIYFQGNSAPDKSGLPSDRFSAERTGGSVSTLTIQRTQQEDSAVYLCASSPLAEAYEQYFGPGTRLTVT.

The gene calls are TRBV5-1 and TRBJ1-5, with 7 bases that match TRBD1. The V gene end was trimmed by 2 bases and the J gene end by 3 bases; junction bases not matched to a gene: 5. The germline V gene encodes CDR1 SGHRS and CDR2 YFSETQ. This CDR3 has 15 amino acids. DNA for the CDR3: TGCGCCAGCAGCTTACTGGGACAGCCCAATCAGCCCCAGCATTTT. Its translation: CASSLLGQPNQPQHF.

This chain joins TRBV10-2 and TRBJ2-7; 7 bases match TRBD1. V shed 1 base, J shed 11 bases, and the junction held 11 bases outside the gene matches. From germline, CDR1 is WSHSY and CDR2 SAAADI. CDR3 length: 14 amino acids. In DNA, the CDR3 is TGCGCCAGCAGTGAGTATAGTCCAGGGGGTAAGGAGTACTTC. It is translated as CASSEYSPGGKEYF.

This clone has just a few counts. The chain combines TRBV6-4 with TRBJ1-2, with TRBD1 matching 9 bases. Unmatched junction bases numbered 7, after V lost 3 bases and J lost 8 bases. There are 14 residues in the CDR3. Germline CDR1 MRHNA, CDR2 SNTAGT. The DNA for the CDR3 is TGTGCCAGCAGTGAGGGACAGGGATCGGGGGGCTACACCTTC. Its translation is CASSEGQGSGGYTF.